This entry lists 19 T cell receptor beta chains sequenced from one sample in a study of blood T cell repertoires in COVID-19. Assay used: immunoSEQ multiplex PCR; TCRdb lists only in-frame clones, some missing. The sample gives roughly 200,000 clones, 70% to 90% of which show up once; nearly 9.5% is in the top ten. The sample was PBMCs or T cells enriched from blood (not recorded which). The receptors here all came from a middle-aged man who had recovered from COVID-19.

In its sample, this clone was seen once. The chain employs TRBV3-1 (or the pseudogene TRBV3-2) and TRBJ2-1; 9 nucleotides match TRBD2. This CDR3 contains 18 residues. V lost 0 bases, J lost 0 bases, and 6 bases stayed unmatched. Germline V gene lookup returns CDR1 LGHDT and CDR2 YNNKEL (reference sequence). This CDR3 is CASSQEGSGRSSYNEQFF. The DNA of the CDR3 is TGTGCCAGCAGCCAAGAAGGGAGCGGGAGGAGCTCCTACAATGAGCAGTTCTTC.

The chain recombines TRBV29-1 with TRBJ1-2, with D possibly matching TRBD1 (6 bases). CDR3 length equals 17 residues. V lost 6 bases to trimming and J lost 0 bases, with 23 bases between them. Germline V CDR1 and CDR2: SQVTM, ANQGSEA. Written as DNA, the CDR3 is TGCAGCGTCGCCTGGGGAGGGGGGCTTAAGACTAACTATGGCTACACCTTC. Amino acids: CSVAWGGGLKTNYGYTF.

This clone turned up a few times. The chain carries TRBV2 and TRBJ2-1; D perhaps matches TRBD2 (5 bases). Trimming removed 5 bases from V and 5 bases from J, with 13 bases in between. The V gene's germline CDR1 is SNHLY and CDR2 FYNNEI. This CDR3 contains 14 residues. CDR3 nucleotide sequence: TGTGCCAGCAGTTTCCCCGGACTCAACAATGAGCAGTTCTTC. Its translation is CASSFPGLNNEQFF.

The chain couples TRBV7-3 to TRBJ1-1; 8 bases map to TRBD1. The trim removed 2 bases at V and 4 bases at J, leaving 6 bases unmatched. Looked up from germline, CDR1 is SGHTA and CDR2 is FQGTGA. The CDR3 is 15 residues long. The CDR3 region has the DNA TGTGCCAGCAGCTTAGGTACAGGGACAGGCACTGAAGCTTTCTTT. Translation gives CASSLGTGTGTEAFF.

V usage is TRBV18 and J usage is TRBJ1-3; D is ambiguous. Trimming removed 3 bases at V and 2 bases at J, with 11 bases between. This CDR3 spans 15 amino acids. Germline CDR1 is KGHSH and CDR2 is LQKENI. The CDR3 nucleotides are TGTGCCAGCTCACCGTTGGGCGGGACTGGAAACACCATATATTTT. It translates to CASSPLGGTGNTIYF.

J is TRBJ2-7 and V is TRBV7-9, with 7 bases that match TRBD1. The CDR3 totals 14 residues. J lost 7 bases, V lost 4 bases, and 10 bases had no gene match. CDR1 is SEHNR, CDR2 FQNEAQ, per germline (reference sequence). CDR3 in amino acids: CASSSTGDPREQYF. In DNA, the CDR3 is TGTGCCAGCAGCTCAACAGGGGACCCCCGTGAGCAGTACTTC.

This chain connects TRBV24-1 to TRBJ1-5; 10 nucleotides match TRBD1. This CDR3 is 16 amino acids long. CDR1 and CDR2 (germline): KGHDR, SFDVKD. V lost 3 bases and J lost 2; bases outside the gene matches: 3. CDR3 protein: CATSDTGTGGNQPQHF. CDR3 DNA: TGTGCCACCAGTGATACAGGGACAGGGGGCAATCAGCCCCAGCATTTT.

CDR3 bases: TGTGCCAGCAGACGAGGCTATGGCTACACCTTC. Translated: CASRRGYGYTF. J is TRBJ1-2 and V is TRBV6-5; no reliable D call. The V end lost 6 bases, the J end lost 4 bases, and 6 bases lay between the germline ends. CDR1 is MNHEY, CDR2 SVGAGI, per germline. This CDR3 is 11 amino acids long.

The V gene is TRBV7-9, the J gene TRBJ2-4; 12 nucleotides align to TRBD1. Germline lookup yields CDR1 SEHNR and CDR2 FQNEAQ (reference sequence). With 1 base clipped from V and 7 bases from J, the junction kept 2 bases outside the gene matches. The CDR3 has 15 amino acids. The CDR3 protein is CASSLVGQGANIQYF. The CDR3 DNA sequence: TGTGCCAGCAGCTTAGTGGGACAGGGGGCGAACATTCAGTACTTC.

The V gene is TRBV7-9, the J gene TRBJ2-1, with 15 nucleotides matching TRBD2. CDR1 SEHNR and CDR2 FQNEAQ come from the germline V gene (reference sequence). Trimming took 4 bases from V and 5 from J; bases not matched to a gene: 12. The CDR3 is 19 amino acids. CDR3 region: CASSSLRTSGRANNNEQFF. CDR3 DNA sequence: TGTGCCAGCAGCTCCCTGAGGACTAGCGGGAGGGCCAATAACAATGAGCAGTTCTTC. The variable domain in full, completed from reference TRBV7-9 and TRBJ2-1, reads DTGVSQNPRHKITKRGQNVTFRCDPISEHNRLYWYRQTLGQGPEFLTYFQNEAQLEKSRLLSDRFSAERPKGSFSTLEIQRTEQGDSAMYLCASSSLRTSGRANNNEQFFGPGTRLTVL.

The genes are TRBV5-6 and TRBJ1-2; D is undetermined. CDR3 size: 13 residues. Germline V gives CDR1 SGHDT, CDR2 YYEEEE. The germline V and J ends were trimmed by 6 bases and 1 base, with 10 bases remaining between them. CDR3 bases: TGTGCCAGCATTAGCGGGCTTAACTATGGCTACACCTTC. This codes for CASISGLNYGYTF.

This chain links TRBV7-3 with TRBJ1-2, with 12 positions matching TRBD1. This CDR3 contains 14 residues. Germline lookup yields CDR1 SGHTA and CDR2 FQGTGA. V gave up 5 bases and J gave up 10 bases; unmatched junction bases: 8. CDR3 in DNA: TGTGCCAGCAGCGGCGGGACAGGGGGCGAGGACTACACCTTC. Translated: CASSGGTGGEDYTF.

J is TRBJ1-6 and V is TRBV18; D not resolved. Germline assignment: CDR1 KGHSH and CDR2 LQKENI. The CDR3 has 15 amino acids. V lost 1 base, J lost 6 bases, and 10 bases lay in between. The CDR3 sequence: CASSPRSDSNSPLHF. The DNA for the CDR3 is TGTGCCAGCTCACCACGTTCAGATTCTAATTCACCCCTCCACTTT.

CDR3 in DNA: TGCGCCAGCAGCTTGGGTGGGGCAGTCAGAAACACCGGGGAGCTGTTTTTT. Its translation is CASSLGGAVRNTGELFF. The chain carries TRBV5-1 and TRBJ2-2; D might be TRBD1 (5 bases). Germline CDR1 is SGHRS and CDR2 is YFSETQ. Trimming pared 0 bases from V and 2 bases from J, leaving 14 bases between. The CDR3 sequence is 17 residues long.

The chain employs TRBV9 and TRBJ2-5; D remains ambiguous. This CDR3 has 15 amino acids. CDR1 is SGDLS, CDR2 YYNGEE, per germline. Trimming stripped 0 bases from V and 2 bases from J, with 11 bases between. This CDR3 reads CASSVESTPQETQYF. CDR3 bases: TGTGCCAGCAGCGTAGAATCTACCCCTCAAGAGACCCAGTACTTC.

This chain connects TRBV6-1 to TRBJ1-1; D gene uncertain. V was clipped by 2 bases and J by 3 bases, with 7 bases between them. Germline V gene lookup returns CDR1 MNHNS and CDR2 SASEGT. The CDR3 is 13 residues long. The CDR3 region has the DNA TGTGCCAGCAGTGAATGGGGAGACACTGAAGCTTTCTTT. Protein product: CASSEWGDTEAFF.

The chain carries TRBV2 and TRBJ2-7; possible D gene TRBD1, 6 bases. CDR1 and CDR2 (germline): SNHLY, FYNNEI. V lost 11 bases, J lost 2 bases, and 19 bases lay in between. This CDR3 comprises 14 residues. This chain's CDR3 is CACAPGVGAYEQYF. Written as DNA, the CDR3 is TGTGCCTGTGCCCCAGGGGTTGGGGCCTACGAGCAGTACTTC.

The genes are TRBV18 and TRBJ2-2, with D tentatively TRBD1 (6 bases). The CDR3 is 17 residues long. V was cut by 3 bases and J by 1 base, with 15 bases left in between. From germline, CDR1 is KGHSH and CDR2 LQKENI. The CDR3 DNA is TGTGCCAGCTCACCTCAGGTAGGACAGAAGAACACCGGGGAGCTGTTTTTT. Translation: CASSPQVGQKNTGELFF.

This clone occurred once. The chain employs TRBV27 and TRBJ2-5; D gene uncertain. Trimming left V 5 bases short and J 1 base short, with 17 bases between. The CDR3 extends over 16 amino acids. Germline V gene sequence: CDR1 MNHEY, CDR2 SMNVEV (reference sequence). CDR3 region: CASSPLAAASQETQYF. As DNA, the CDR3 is TGTGCCAGCAGTCCACTGGCGGCAGCTAGCCAAGAGACCCAGTACTTC.